The clone carrying this T cell receptor (beta chain) has only a few counts. Its antigen is unknown. This specimen comes from a study of T-cell memory formation after mild COVID-19. Study results and limitations: The pre-infection memory compartment contained some responding clones, suggesting cross-reactive memory joined. Researchers could not confirm that second-wave clones peaking on day 37 targeted SARS-CoV-2.

V was pared by 4 bases and J by 7 bases, with 13 bases between. The CDR3 has 14 residues. The V gene's germline CDR1 is KGHSH and CDR2 LQKENI. 5'RACE, which relied on constant-segment primers, yielded TCR alpha and TCR beta cDNA libraries carrying sample barcodes and UMIs. One entry per CDR3 protein results from TCRdb running MiXCR on the 5' RACE reads. The table lists roughly 620,000 distinct CDR3 sequences, approximately 19% of them singletons. This chain connects TRBV18 to TRBJ2-2; D uncertain. This TCR was recovered from an adult woman who had mild COVID-19 (a few samples of this study predate the infection). Cell type and time point are not known. Sequenced input: PBMCs or a T cell subset sorted from them (not recorded which). The CDR3 here is CASSLLPQDGELFF. The CDR3 region has the DNA TGTGCCAGCTCACTCCTTCCGCAGGACGGGGAGCTGTTTTTT.